Listed below are T cell receptor beta chains from one sample, sequenced in a study of T-cell reconstitution after alpha-beta-depleted transplantation in children. TCRdb recomputed calls from the PCR reads with MiXCR, one row per CDR3 protein. The table has some 300,000 distinct CDR3 sequences, roughly 7.8% seen once. Source: peripheral blood, taken 360 days after TCRalphabeta/CD19-depleted stem cell transplant. These receptors came from a female patient aged 2 to 10 who had a stem cell transplant for Fanconi anemia, so the T cells may come from the graft donor. Both conserved end residues are part of each CDR3. The D gene is left open where the match is weak. Only part of the rows carry a size: once, few, many, or a class if the clone is expanded.

V: TRBV24-1; size: once; D: NA; J: TRBJ2-1; DNA: TGTGCCACCAGTGATTTCCCCAGCGGAGAATACAATGAGCAGTTCTTC; CDR3: CATSDFPSGEYNEQFF
V: TRBV3-1; size: many; D: NA; J: TRBJ2-2; DNA: TGTGCCAGCAGCCCGGACCTAATCGGGGAGCTGTTTTTT; CDR3: CASSPDLIGELFF
V: TRBV6-2/TRBV6-3; size: NA; D: NA; J: TRBJ2-3; DNA: TGTGCCAGCAGTCTAAGAGCGGGCCTAGGGTTCACAGATACGCAGTATTTT; CDR3: CASSLRAGLGFTDTQYF
V: TRBV18; size: few; D: NA; J: TRBJ2-5; DNA: TGTGCCAGCTCACCAGGGGCTCAGCAAGAGACCCAGTACTTC; CDR3: CASSPGAQQETQYF
V: TRBV21-1; size: NA; D: NA; J: TRBJ2-2; DNA: TGTGCCAGCAGCACCCAACAGGGGATAGATTTCGACACCGGGGAGCTGTTTTTT; CDR3: CASSTQQGIDFDTGELFF
V: TRBV29-1; size: many; D: NA; J: TRBJ2-1; DNA: TGCAGCGTTGGGGACTTCTACAATGAGCAGTTCTTC; CDR3: CSVGDFYNEQFF
V: TRBV27; size: many; D: TRBD1; J: TRBJ2-1; DNA: TGTGCCAGCAGCCCGGGACAGGGAAACAATGAGCAGTTCTTC; CDR3: CASSPGQGNNEQFF
V: TRBV5-1; size: many; D: TRBD2; J: TRBJ2-1; DNA: TGCGCCAGCAGCTTGATGGGACTAAGGGTGGATGAGCAGTTCTTC; CDR3: CASSLMGLRVDEQFF
V: TRBV9; size: many; D: NA; J: TRBJ2-3; DNA: TGTGCCAGCAGCGCGGGTCTCCCAGATACGCAGTATTTT; CDR3: CASSAGLPDTQYF
V: TRBV4-1; size: many; D: NA; J: TRBJ2-3; DNA: TGCGCCAGCAGCCAAGACGGACGGAATACGCAGTATTTT; CDR3: CASSQDGRNTQYF
V: TRBV4-3; size: NA; D: TRBD1; J: TRBJ2-1; DNA: TGCGCCAGCAGCCAAGGCTACAGGGGGGATGAGCAGTTCTTC; CDR3: CASSQGYRGDEQFF
V: TRBV20-1; size: few; D: TRBD2; J: TRBJ2-1; DNA: TGCAGTGCTAGAGATCCTGGGAGCGGGGGGGGTGTTCATGAGCAGTTCTTC; CDR3: CSARDPGSGGGVHEQFF
V: TRBV7-8; size: few; D: NA; J: TRBJ1-5; DNA: TGTGCCAGCAGCGCGAGGGACTTCACCAATCAGCCCCAGCATTTT; CDR3: CASSARDFTNQPQHF
V: TRBV28; size: NA; D: NA; J: TRBJ1-5; DNA: TGTGCCAGCAGTTCATCGACGGGATCGGGGAGCAATCAGCCCCAGCATTTT; CDR3: CASSSSTGSGSNQPQHF
V: TRBV7-2; size: many; D: NA; J: TRBJ2-3; DNA: TGTGCCAGCAGCTGGGCAGATACGCAGTATTTT; CDR3: CASSWADTQYF
V: TRBV5-6; size: NA; D: NA; J: TRBJ1-5; DNA: TGTGCCAGCAGCTTGCAGGAAGGTTTGCCCCAGCATTTT; CDR3: CASSLQEGLPQHF
V: TRBV25-1; size: many; D: NA; J: TRBJ2-7; DNA: TGTGCCAGCAGTGTAAAAGACGGAACCTACGAGCAGTACTTC; CDR3: CASSVKDGTYEQYF
V: TRBV14; size: NA; D: NA; J: TRBJ2-2; DNA: TGTGCCAGCAGCCCCGCAGCGGGCCACGGGACCGGGGAGCTGTTTTTT; CDR3: CASSPAAGHGTGELFF
V: TRBV11-2; size: many; D: TRBD2; J: TRBJ2-3; DNA: TGTGCCAGCAGCCCCCAACTAGCGGGGAGCACAGATACGCAGTATTTT; CDR3: CASSPQLAGSTDTQYF
V: TRBV24-1; size: many; D: TRBD1; J: TRBJ2-1; DNA: TGTGCCACCAGTGAGTACAGGGGAAACTCCTACAATGAGCAGTTCTTC; CDR3: CATSEYRGNSYNEQFF
V: TRBV28; size: NA; D: NA; J: TRBJ1-5; DNA: TGTGCCAGCAACGGACATGGTCAGCCCCAGCATTTT; CDR3: CASNGHGQPQHF
V: TRBV3-1; size: NA; D: NA; J: TRBJ1-1; DNA: TGTGCCAGCAGCGTTCATCCAGCCGGGGTGAGCACTGAAGCTTTCTTT; CDR3: CASSVHPAGVSTEAFF
V: TRBV7-6; size: many; D: NA; J: TRBJ1-3; DNA: TGTGCCAGCAGCTCAAGGGACGGAACTTTTCTTCCCTCTGGAAACACCATATATTTT; CDR3: CASSSRDGTFLPSGNTIYF
V: TRBV4-2; size: few; D: TRBD1; J: TRBJ1-6; DNA: TGTGCCAGCAGCCGACAGGGTTCCTATAATTCACCCCTCCACTTT; CDR3: CASSRQGSYNSPLHF
V: TRBV7-8; size: NA; D: NA; J: TRBJ1-4; DNA: TGTGCCAGCAGGCCCTCAAGGGTCGCAACTAATGAAAAACTGTTTTTT; CDR3: CASRPSRVATNEKLFF
V: TRBV4-3; size: many; D: NA; J: TRBJ1-1; DNA: TGCGCCAGCAGCCAACTCTGGGCGGGTTACACTGAAGCTTTCTTT; CDR3: CASSQLWAGYTEAFF
V: TRBV27; size: few; D: TRBD2; J: TRBJ2-1; DNA: TGTGCCAGCAGTAGACGGACTAGCTGGGATGAGCAGTTCTTC; CDR3: CASSRRTSWDEQFF
V: TRBV27; size: many; D: TRBD1; J: TRBJ2-1; DNA: TGTGCCAGCAGTTTATTGGGGACAGGAACCTACAATGAGCAGTTCTTC; CDR3: CASSLLGTGTYNEQFF
V: TRBV27; size: few; D: NA; J: TRBJ2-7; DNA: TGTGCCAGCAGTTTCGCGCCTGGCGCCTACGAGCAGTACTTC; CDR3: CASSFAPGAYEQYF
V: TRBV10-3; size: NA; D: NA; J: TRBJ1-6; DNA: TGTGCCATCAGGCAGATAGAAAATTCACCCCTCCACTTT; CDR3: CAIRQIENSPLHF
V: TRBV20-1; size: many; D: NA; J: TRBJ1-2; DNA: TGCAGTGCTAGAGTAGCCCTGGTGGGTGGCTACACCTTC; CDR3: CSARVALVGGYTF
V: TRBV10-1; size: NA; D: TRBD1; J: TRBJ2-2; DNA: TGCGCCAGCAGTCCGGGACAGGGGCAGGGCGGGGAGCTGTTTTTT; CDR3: CASSPGQGQGGELFF
V: TRBV5-1; size: NA; D: NA; J: TRBJ1-2; DNA: TGCGCCAGCAGCTTGATTCCCGGTAATAGTTATGGCTACACCTTC; CDR3: CASSLIPGNSYGYTF
V: TRBV27; size: many; D: NA; J: TRBJ2-5; DNA: TGTGCCAGCAGGATTTCCTTGTACCAAGAGACCCAGTACTTC; CDR3: CASRISLYQETQYF
V: TRBV13; size: NA; D: NA; J: TRBJ1-1; DNA: TGTGCCAGCACCCCACAGGGTGAAGCTTTCTTT; CDR3: CASTPQGEAFF
V: TRBV5-1; size: few; D: NA; J: TRBJ2-1; DNA: TGCGCCAGCAGCTTAATGGGTAGTGGAGGGGTGGATCACAATGAGCAGTTCTTC; CDR3: CASSLMGSGGVDHNEQFF
V: TRBV28; size: few; D: NA; J: TRBJ1-5; DNA: TGTGCCAGCAGACTTAGTCGTCAGCCCCAGCATTTT; CDR3: CASRLSRQPQHF
V: TRBV12-3/TRBV12-4; size: many; D: TRBD1; J: TRBJ2-7; DNA: TGTGCCAGCAGCATGGGACAGGCCTACGAGCAGTACTTC; CDR3: CASSMGQAYEQYF
V: TRBV10-3; size: NA; D: TRBD2; J: TRBJ2-2; DNA: TGTGCCATCAGTTGGCCTAGCGGGGGGGCGCTGAACACCGGGGAGCTGTTTTTT; CDR3: CAISWPSGGALNTGELFF
V: TRBV29-1; size: many; D: TRBD1; J: TRBJ1-2; DNA: TGCAGCGTTGACTACCGCGGACAGGGCGACTATGGCTACACCTTC; CDR3: CSVDYRGQGDYGYTF
V: TRBV21-1; size: few; D: NA; J: TRBJ2-2; DNA: TGTGCCAGCAGCAACAGGGGGCGAAAGAACACCGGGGAGCTGTTTTTT; CDR3: CASSNRGRKNTGELFF
V: TRBV7-3; size: many; D: NA; J: TRBJ2-7; DNA: TGTGCCAGCAGCTTAACGAACGGCTACGAGCAGTACTTC; CDR3: CASSLTNGYEQYF
V: TRBV20-1; size: many; D: TRBD2; J: TRBJ2-7; DNA: TGCAGTGCTAGGGCTAGCGGGAGGTCCTACGAGCAGTACTTC; CDR3: CSARASGRSYEQYF
V: TRBV7-6; size: NA; D: NA; J: TRBJ1-1; DNA: TGTGCCAGCAGCTTAAGTGAGTGGAACACTGAAGCTTTCTTT; CDR3: CASSLSEWNTEAFF
V: TRBV18; size: many; D: NA; J: TRBJ2-2; DNA: TGTGCCAGCTCATCAATCTTACCCGGGGGAGGCACCGGGGAGCTGTTTTTT; CDR3: CASSSILPGGGTGELFF
V: TRBV7-3; size: NA; D: NA; J: TRBJ2-7; DNA: TGTGCCAGCAGCTACGACAGGTTGCCCTACGAGCAGTACTTC; CDR3: CASSYDRLPYEQYF
V: TRBV15; size: many; D: NA; J: TRBJ2-5; DNA: TGTGCCACCAGCAGGGAAGGGACGGCTCAAGAGACCCAGTACTTC; CDR3: CATSREGTAQETQYF
V: TRBV4-3; size: NA; D: NA; J: TRBJ2-3; DNA: TGCGCCAGCAGCCGGGGGGATCGCTACACAGATACGCAGTATTTT; CDR3: CASSRGDRYTDTQYF